These T cell receptor beta chains were read from a single sample in a study of cytomegalovirus exposure and HLA in healthy donors. The table came from immunoSEQ multiplex PCR; TCRdb's copy has only in-frame clones and leaves some out. The sample lists 130,000 or so clones, 65% to 85% occurring once. Sequencing input: PBMCs. These receptors all stem from a woman aged 18-29 years in good health and CMV-seronegative. Both conserved end residues are part of each CDR3. Each record gives: clone size, J gene, D gene, V gene, CDR3 protein, CDR3 DNA. The D gene is left open where the match is weak. Not every row has a clone size; where given, it reads once, few, many or a size class.

abundance: .
j_gene: TRBJ1-5
d_gene: .
v_gene: TRBV6-6
CDR3aa: CASSYSTSRRGQPQHF
CDR3nt: TGTGCCAGCAGTTACTCCACCTCAAGGAGGGGTCAGCCCCAGCATTTT

abundance: .
j_gene: TRBJ2-7
d_gene: .
v_gene: TRBV19
CDR3aa: CASSRGGTEPLEQYF
CDR3nt: TGTGCCAGTAGTCGAGGGGGGACAGAGCCCCTAGAGCAGTACTTC

abundance: few
j_gene: TRBJ1-1
d_gene: TRBD1
v_gene: TRBV6-6
CDR3aa: CATLTGGATEAFF
CDR3nt: TGTGCCACCCTAACAGGGGGCGCGACTGAAGCTTTCTTT

abundance: few
j_gene: TRBJ1-2
d_gene: .
v_gene: TRBV27
CDR3aa: CASRDRQSPSYGYTF
CDR3nt: TGTGCCAGCAGGGACCGACAGTCCCCATCCTATGGCTACACCTTC

abundance: .
j_gene: TRBJ1-2
d_gene: .
v_gene: TRBV9
CDR3aa: CASSVDRSYGYTF
CDR3nt: TGTGCCAGCAGCGTAGACCGGAGCTATGGCTACACCTTC

abundance: .
j_gene: TRBJ2-1
d_gene: .
v_gene: TRBV30
CDR3aa: CAWTNDNFSQFF
CDR3nt: TGTGCCTGGACTAACGATAATTTCTCGCAGTTCTTC

abundance: .
j_gene: TRBJ2-1
d_gene: TRBD2
v_gene: TRBV5-4
CDR3aa: CASNSPGLAGTSEQFF
CDR3nt: TGTGCCAGCAACAGCCCGGGTCTAGCGGGCACCAGTGAGCAGTTCTTC

abundance: .
j_gene: TRBJ2-1
d_gene: .
v_gene: TRBV5-1
CDR3aa: CASSLGGNEQFF
CDR3nt: TGCGCCAGCAGCTTGGGAGGGAATGAGCAGTTCTTC

abundance: .
j_gene: TRBJ2-3
d_gene: TRBD2
v_gene: TRBV6-1
CDR3aa: CASRVLAGVEYTQYF
CDR3nt: TGTGCCAGCAGGGTGCTAGCGGGAGTTGAGTATACGCAGTATTTT

abundance: .
j_gene: TRBJ2-5
d_gene: .
v_gene: TRBV16
CDR3aa: CASSHPSHPGRETQYF
CDR3nt: TGTGCCAGCAGCCACCCTAGCCATCCCGGGAGAGAGACCCAGTACTTC

abundance: once
j_gene: TRBJ1-2
d_gene: TRBD1
v_gene: TRBV4-1
CDR3aa: CASSQGPRGQGAGDTF
CDR3nt: TGCGCCAGCAGCCAAGGACCGCGCGGACAGGGGGCGGGGGACACCTTC

abundance: .
j_gene: TRBJ1-5
d_gene: TRBD1
v_gene: TRBV30
CDR3aa: CAWSVGQTQPQHF
CDR3nt: TGTGCCTGGAGTGTGGGACAGACCCAGCCCCAGCATTTT

abundance: .
j_gene: TRBJ1-1
d_gene: .
v_gene: TRBV7-9
CDR3aa: CASSFYTEGTEAFF
CDR3nt: TGTGCCAGCAGCTTTTATACCGAGGGAACTGAAGCTTTCTTT

abundance: .
j_gene: TRBJ1-1
d_gene: .
v_gene: TRBV30
CDR3aa: CAWSRRNNGAFF
CDR3nt: TGTGCCTGGAGTCGGAGGAATAACGGAGCTTTCTTT

abundance: .
j_gene: TRBJ1-5
d_gene: .
v_gene: TRBV12-5
CDR3aa: CASGPGSPQPQHF
CDR3nt: TGTGCTAGTGGTCCCGGGTCCCCACAGCCCCAGCATTTT

abundance: .
j_gene: TRBJ2-1
d_gene: TRBD2
v_gene: TRBV19
CDR3aa: CASTGLAGSNEQFF
CDR3nt: TGTGCCAGTACGGGACTAGCGGGATCAAATGAGCAGTTCTTC

abundance: once
j_gene: TRBJ2-6
d_gene: .
v_gene: TRBV6-5
CDR3aa: CATVGGGTGANVLTF
CDR3nt: TGTGCCACCGTGGGGGGGGGCACTGGGGCCAACGTCCTGACTTTC

abundance: .
j_gene: TRBJ1-1
d_gene: TRBD1
v_gene: TRBV5-1
CDR3aa: CASSLFTGQVNTEAFF
CDR3nt: TGCGCCAGCAGCTTGTTTACCGGACAGGTGAACACTGAAGCTTTCTTT

abundance: .
j_gene: TRBJ2-2
d_gene: TRBD1
v_gene: TRBV7-9
CDR3aa: CASSDRVIGELFF
CDR3nt: TGTGCCAGCAGTGACAGGGTCATCGGGGAGCTGTTTTTT

abundance: .
j_gene: TRBJ1-2
d_gene: .
v_gene: TRBV6-4
CDR3aa: CASSDQGSYGYTF
CDR3nt: TGTGCCAGCAGTGACCAGGGGTCCTATGGCTACACCTTC

abundance: .
j_gene: TRBJ2-2
d_gene: .
v_gene: TRBV5-6
CDR3aa: CASSLALLANTGELFF
CDR3nt: TGTGCCAGCAGCTTGGCCCTTCTAGCGAACACCGGGGAGCTGTTTTTT

abundance: .
j_gene: TRBJ2-2
d_gene: TRBD2
v_gene: TRBV30
CDR3aa: CAWSESGRRTGELFF
CDR3nt: TGTGCCTGGAGTGAAAGCGGGAGGAGAACCGGGGAGCTGTTTTTT

abundance: .
j_gene: TRBJ2-1
d_gene: TRBD2
v_gene: TRBV30
CDR3aa: CACAAGVEYNEQFF
CDR3nt: TGTGCCTGTGCAGCGGGAGTAGAGTACAATGAGCAGTTCTTC

abundance: .
j_gene: TRBJ2-7
d_gene: TRBD2
v_gene: TRBV9
CDR3aa: CASSPRVGGPYEQYF
CDR3nt: TGTGCCAGCAGCCCTCGGGTGGGAGGGCCGTACGAGCAGTACTTC

abundance: .
j_gene: TRBJ2-1
d_gene: .
v_gene: TRBV5-1
CDR3aa: CASSFVTKDEQFF
CDR3nt: TGCGCCAGCAGCTTCGTGACAAAAGATGAGCAGTTCTTC

abundance: .
j_gene: TRBJ2-5
d_gene: .
v_gene: TRBV18
CDR3aa: CASSPSGTMGTQYF
CDR3nt: TGTGCCAGCTCACCGAGCGGGACAATGGGGACCCAGTACTTC

abundance: .
j_gene: TRBJ1-1
d_gene: TRBD1
v_gene: TRBV30
CDR3aa: CAWDRVGGTEAFF
CDR3nt: TGTGCCTGGGACAGGGTCGGGGGCACTGAAGCTTTCTTT

abundance: .
j_gene: TRBJ1-5
d_gene: .
v_gene: TRBV15
CDR3aa: CATSSRTENQPQHF
CDR3nt: TGTGCCACCAGCAGCCGGACAGAAAATCAGCCCCAGCATTTT

abundance: few
j_gene: TRBJ1-1
d_gene: TRBD1
v_gene: TRBV5-1
CDR3aa: CASGPGQGTAEAFF
CDR3nt: TGCGCCAGCGGCCCAGGACAGGGAACGGCTGAAGCTTTCTTT

abundance: .
j_gene: TRBJ2-7
d_gene: .
v_gene: TRBV5-6
CDR3aa: CASSLKAAREQYF
CDR3nt: TGTGCCAGCAGCTTAAAGGCGGCACGCGAGCAGTACTTC

abundance: .
j_gene: TRBJ2-7
d_gene: .
v_gene: TRBV12-5
CDR3aa: CASGRDYEQYF
CDR3nt: TGTGCTAGTGGTCGGGACTACGAGCAGTACTTC

abundance: .
j_gene: TRBJ2-1
d_gene: TRBD2
v_gene: TRBV29-1
CDR3aa: CSVDVGGTSGMRNEQFF
CDR3nt: TGCAGCGTTGACGTGGGGGGCACTAGCGGGATGAGGAATGAGCAGTTCTTC

abundance: .
j_gene: TRBJ2-3
d_gene: .
v_gene: TRBV6-4
CDR3aa: CASSAFTASGVDTQYF
CDR3nt: TGTGCCAGCAGTGCCTTTACAGCCAGTGGCGTCGATACGCAGTATTTT

abundance: .
j_gene: TRBJ2-2
d_gene: TRBD2
v_gene: TRBV7-8
CDR3aa: CASSLVGLAGPGELFF
CDR3nt: TGTGCCAGCAGCTTAGTAGGACTAGCGGGACCCGGGGAGCTGTTTTTT

abundance: few
j_gene: TRBJ2-1
d_gene: .
v_gene: TRBV5-1
CDR3aa: CASSLVVYEQFF
CDR3nt: TGCGCCAGCAGCTTGGTAGTTTATGAGCAGTTCTTC

abundance: .
j_gene: TRBJ2-5
d_gene: TRBD2
v_gene: TRBV7-9
CDR3aa: CASSSFPGLAGKETQYF
CDR3nt: TGTGCCAGCAGCTCCTTCCCGGGACTAGCGGGCAAGGAGACCCAGTACTTC

abundance: few
j_gene: TRBJ2-7
d_gene: .
v_gene: TRBV6-1
CDR3aa: CASSEAPGRHEQYF
CDR3nt: TGTGCCAGCAGTGAAGCCCCAGGGCGGCACGAGCAGTACTTC

abundance: .
j_gene: TRBJ2-1
d_gene: TRBD2
v_gene: TRBV27
CDR3aa: CASVLTSGRAKEQFF
CDR3nt: TGTGCCAGCGTCCTTACTAGCGGGAGGGCCAAGGAGCAGTTCTTC

abundance: .
j_gene: TRBJ1-5
d_gene: .
v_gene: TRBV6-1
CDR3aa: CASCLSGGGQPQHF
CDR3nt: TGTGCCAGCTGTTTGAGCGGGGGTGGTCAGCCCCAGCATTTT

abundance: .
j_gene: TRBJ2-7
d_gene: TRBD1
v_gene: TRBV4-1
CDR3aa: CASSGTGTYEQYF
CDR3nt: TGCGCCAGCAGTGGGACAGGCACCTACGAGCAGTACTTC

abundance: .
j_gene: TRBJ2-5
d_gene: .
v_gene: TRBV18
CDR3aa: CASSPPAREETQYF
CDR3nt: TGTGCCAGCTCACCACCGGCTAGAGAGGAGACCCAGTACTTC